Shown below are 23 T cell receptor beta chains from a single sample sequenced in a study of shared clonotypes between healthy human individuals. The data were produced by immunoSEQ multiplex PCR, yet TCRdb's version contains in-frame clones alone and is incomplete. The sample has tens of thousands of clones, about 61% seen once. The sequenced sample consisted of memory CD8+ T cells sorted from blood. The subset was: CD45RO+ cells pooled with CCR7-negative TemRA cells. Source of these receptors: a man younger than 45 in good health.

This sequence joins TRBV7-9 and TRBJ1-1; 7 positions match TRBD1. J gave up 10 bases and V 10 bases, and 18 bases lay outside the gene matches. CDR1 is SEHNR and CDR2 is FQNEAQ in the germline V gene (reference sequence). CDR3 length equals 14 residues. CDR3 nucleotide sequence: TGTGCCACCACACCGACAGGGAGCCCCCTTGCAGCTTTCTTT. Its protein product is CATTPTGSPLAAFF.

This clone appeared a few times. At one end the junction does not follow the germline gene, possibly because of a read error. This chain joins TRBV25-1 and TRBJ2-3, with D unresolved. Germline CDR1 MGHDK, CDR2 SYGVNS. The CDR3 totals 14 residues. The CDR3 coding sequence is TGCGCCAGCAGTGAACGCTCTAGCACAGATACGCAGTATTTT. Protein sequence: CASSERSSTDTQYF.

The chain couples TRBV4-3 to TRBJ2-7; D possibly matches TRBD1 or TRBD2 (5 bases each). The CDR3 runs 11 residues. Germline CDR1 and CDR2: LGHNA and YSLEER. V gave up 4 bases and J gave up 6 bases, with 7 bases separating them. CDR3 sequence (DNA): TGCGCCAGCAGCCTTGGGGGCGAGCAGTACTTC. Protein product: CASSLGGEQYF.

The V and J genes are TRBV13 and TRBJ2-1, with TRBD2 matching over 9 bases. The CDR3 spans 15 residues. The junction had 8 bases not matched to a gene; V was cut back by 5 bases and J by 6 bases. Germline CDR1 PRHDT, CDR2 FYEKMQ (reference sequence). The CDR3 nucleotides read TGTGCCAGCAGCCCTATAGGACTAGCGCGCAATGAGCAGTTCTTC. Residues: CASSPIGLARNEQFF.

This clone was counted between two and nine times. This chain joins TRBV5-1 and TRBJ2-6; 8 bases line up with TRBD1. There are 15 residues in the CDR3. The V and J ends lost 4 bases and 2 bases, in that order; junction bases with no gene match: 2. CDR1 SGHRS and CDR2 YFSETQ come from the germline V gene. The chain's CDR3 is CASSRTGTGANVLTF. CDR3 coding DNA: TGCGCCAGCAGCCGGACAGGGACTGGGGCCAACGTCCTGACTTTC.

The rearrangement uses TRBV5-4 and TRBJ2-1; D unclear. CDR1 SGHNT and CDR2 YYREEE come from the germline V gene (reference sequence). V was cut by 6 bases and J by 5 bases, with 12 bases left in between. There are 13 residues in the CDR3. CDR3 nucleotides: TGTGCCAGCATCGACGACATCCACAATGAGCAGTTCTTC. Amino acids: CASIDDIHNEQFF.

This clone was observed many times. This sequence joins TRBV4-3 and TRBJ2-6; D is unresolved. Germline lookup yields CDR1 LGHNA and CDR2 YSLEER. The germline V and J ends were trimmed by 0 bases and 0 bases, with 9 bases remaining between them. The CDR3 spans 17 residues. The CDR3 DNA reads as TGCGCCAGCAGCCAAGATGGTGGCAGCTCTGGGGCCAACGTCCTGACTTTC. As protein: CASSQDGGSSGANVLTF.

This rearrangement joins TRBV7-9 to TRBJ2-2, with TRBD2 matching over 8 bases. Trimming at V came to 1 base and at J to 3 bases, leaving 4 bases not matched to a gene. CDR1 SEHNR and CDR2 FQNEAQ come from the germline V gene (reference sequence). The CDR3 is 16 residues long. CDR3 region: CASSLVRAGDTGELFF. The CDR3 nucleotides are TGTGCCAGCAGCTTAGTTCGAGCGGGAGACACCGGGGAGCTGTTTTTT.

This chain connects TRBV21-1 to TRBJ1-5; no DNA check was done on the table's D call, TRBD1. TRBV21-1 is described as a pseudogene. The CDR3 extends over 11 amino acids. The CDR3 DNA reads TGTGCCAGCAGCGGGTCGTGGACAGAGCATTTT. Translating it yields CASSGSWTEHF.

The chain has TRBV30 and TRBJ2-7; TRBD1 is a possible D gene (6 bases). This CDR3 comprises 12 residues. Germline lookup yields CDR1 GTSNPN and CDR2 SVGIG (reference sequence). Trimming left V 2 bases short and J 7 bases short, with 12 bases between. Written as DNA, the CDR3 is TGTGCCTGGAGTCCAGGGGCTGGAGAGCAGTACTTC. The encoded protein is CAWSPGAGEQYF. The variable domain in full, with the rest retrieved from reference TRBV30 and TRBJ2-7, is SQTIHQWPATLVQPVGSPLSLECTVEGTSNPNLYWYRQAAGRGLQLLFYSVGIGQISSEVPQNLSASRPQDRQFILSSKKLLLSDSGFYLCAWSPGAGEQYFGPGTRLTVT.

This clone appeared once. This chain links TRBV7-6 with TRBJ2-1; D might be TRBD1 or TRBD2, each matching 5 bases. This CDR3 region has 13 residues. V lost 2 bases to trimming and J lost 4 bases, with 6 bases between them. Germline CDR1 and CDR2: SGHVS and FNYEAQ. The DNA of the CDR3 is TGTGCCAGCAGCTTATGGGGGTACAATGAGCAGTTCTTC. Encoded protein: CASSLWGYNEQFF.

The chain employs TRBV5-5 and TRBJ2-7, with TRBD2 identical over 11 bases. CDR3 length: 15 residues. J lost 2 bases, V lost 4 bases, and 5 bases had no gene match. Germline assignment: CDR1 SGHKS and CDR2 YYEKEE (reference sequence). CDR3 in DNA: TGTGCCAGCAGCGCACTAGCGGGAGCCCCCTACGAGCAGTACTTC. Translated, it gives CASSALAGAPYEQYF.

The chain joins TRBV5-8 to TRBJ1-5; D gene ambiguous. The germline V gene encodes CDR1 SGHTS and CDR2 YDEGEE. Trimming took off 0 bases at V and 7 bases at J, with 14 bases between the two ends. This CDR3 has 15 residues. This chain's CDR3 is CASSLASRAWQPQHF. The DNA of the CDR3 is TGTGCCAGCAGCTTGGCGTCGAGGGCTTGGCAGCCCCAGCATTTT.

The chain recombines TRBV14 with TRBJ2-2; weak D call: TRBD1 (5 bases). Germline CDR1 and CDR2: SGHDN and FVKESK. The CDR3 consists of 15 residues. Deletions cut 1 base from V and 6 bases from J, with 12 bases between. CDR3 protein: CASSQARAFAGELFF. For the CDR3, the DNA is TGTGCCAGCAGCCAAGCCAGGGCGTTCGCCGGGGAGCTGTTTTTT.

This chain joins TRBV6-1 and TRBJ2-5; D is uncertain. Germline loops: CDR1 MNHNS, CDR2 SASEGT. Trimming took 8 bases from V and 1 from J, leaving 11 bases between them. This CDR3 region has 13 residues. DNA for the CDR3: TGTGCCAGCCGCAGCACTCTCCAAGAGACCCAGTACTTC. It codes for CASRSTLQETQYF.

This clone was counted many times. V gene TRBV7-9 combines with J gene TRBJ2-2; D is uncertain. This CDR3 is built from 12 residues. The V gene's germline CDR1 is SEHNR and CDR2 FQNEAQ (reference sequence). Trimming left V 2 bases short and J 7 bases short, with 5 bases between. The CDR3 spells CASSLSFGELFF. CDR3 nucleotides: TGTGCCAGCAGCTTAAGCTTCGGGGAGCTGTTTTTT.

The chain employs TRBV9 and TRBJ2-1; D gene unclear. V dropped 0 bases and J dropped 8 bases, with 12 bases sitting between them. CDR1 SGDLS and CDR2 YYNGEE come from the germline V gene. The CDR3 covers 14 residues. Here the CDR3 reads CASSVAEVVDEQFF. The CDR3 DNA follows: TGTGCCAGCAGCGTAGCTGAGGTAGTGGATGAGCAGTTCTTC.

The CDR3 is CASSQDWWDREAFF. The CDR3 DNA reads as TGCGCCAGCAGCCAAGATTGGTGGGACAGAGAAGCTTTCTTT. The chain joins TRBV4-3 to TRBJ1-1; 7 positions agree with TRBD1. The germline V gene has CDR1 LGHNA and CDR2 YSLEER. The CDR3 is 14 amino acids. Unmatched junction bases numbered 6, after V lost 0 bases and J lost 8 bases.

This clone was seen a handful of times. The rearrangement uses TRBV4-1 and TRBJ2-5; 8 positions match TRBD2. The germline V gene encodes CDR1 MGHRA and CDR2 YSYEKL. V was pared by 0 bases and J by 7 bases, with 4 bases of the junction left unmatched. This CDR3 spans 14 amino acids. The CDR3 coding sequence is TGCGCCAGCAGCCAAGACGCGGGGGGAGGGACCCAGTACTTC. Its translation is CASSQDAGGGTQYF.

The V and J genes are TRBV9 and TRBJ2-1; 10 positions match TRBD2. In germline, CDR1 is SGDLS, CDR2 YYNGEE. Losses at the gene ends were 3 bases for V and 5 bases for J; bases not matched to a gene: 8. The CDR3 is 16 amino acids. DNA of the CDR3: TGTGCCAGCAGCGCCCTGCTAGCGGGAGCTCACAATGAGCAGTTCTTC. It encodes CASSALLAGAHNEQFF.

The rearrangement links TRBV25-1 to TRBJ2-7; either TRBD1 or TRBD2 may fit D (6 bases each). Trimming cost V 7 bases and J 10 bases, with 20 bases left between them. Germline CDR1 reads MGHDK; CDR2 reads SYGVNS. The CDR3 loop spans 13 amino acids. CDR3 loop: CASTPPGGAVQYF. The CDR3 region has the DNA TGTGCCAGCACTCCCCCCGGGGGCGCGGTTCAGTACTTC.

The rearrangement joins TRBV5-1 to TRBJ1-2; tentatively, D is TRBD1 (6 bases). The V end lost 1 base, the J end lost 4 bases, and 14 bases lay between the germline ends. Germline-derived CDR1 and CDR2 are SGHRS and YFSETQ. The CDR3 loop spans 15 amino acids. CDR3 amino acids: CASSLQPTGIYGYTF. DNA of the CDR3: TGCGCCAGCAGCTTGCAACCGACAGGAATCTATGGCTACACCTTC.

V gene TRBV9 combines with J gene TRBJ2-5; D unresolved. V lost 3 bases to trimming and J lost 3 bases, with 9 bases between them. Germline V gene lookup returns CDR1 SGDLS and CDR2 YYNGEE. The CDR3 totals 13 residues. CDR3 sequence reads: CASSARLEETQYF. CDR3 coding DNA: TGTGCCAGCAGCGCTCGTCTCGAAGAGACCCAGTACTTC.